The present entry profiles one T cell receptor beta chain with its context. What it binds is not known. PCR employed 60 Vbeta and 13 Jbeta primers. Here immunoSEQ multiplex PCR was the method, and the copy in TCRdb shows in-frame clones only, minus some. In the table there are about 130,000 clones, 75% to 85% of which are singletons. The record originates from a study of cytomegalovirus exposure and HLA in healthy donors. The trim removed 5 bases at V and 11 bases at J, leaving 11 bases unmatched. Germline V CDR1 and CDR2: SGHTA, FQGTGA. This CDR3 is 13 amino acids long. General study findings and limits: A few CMV-associated chains proved CMV antigen-specific in vitro.

This sequence joins TRBV7-3 and TRBJ2-5, with 7 bases matching TRBD2. The sequence was obtained from a man aged 25-45 years in good health and CMV-seropositive. The sample comprised PBMCs. CDR3 region: CASSPSVGGRQYF. CDR3 sequence (DNA): TGTGCCAGCAGCCCCTCGGTGGGAGGGAGGCAGTACTTC. Drawing the rest from reference TRBV7-3 and TRBJ2-5, the complete variable domain is GAGVSQTPSNKVTEKGKYVELRCDPISGHTALYWYRQSLGQGPEFLIYFQGTGAADDSGLPNDRFFAVRPEGSVSTLKIQRTERGDSAVYLCASSPSVGGRQYFGPGTRLLVL.